This TCR beta chain was identified during a study of blood T cell repertoires in COVID-19. Overall study: Whether acute or convalescent, the COVID-19 samples came from the United States, Italy and Spain. T cells, B-cell-depleted T cells, or PBMCs supplied cDNA or gDNA.

Authors' data handling: Cell counts per sample came from amplifying reference gene primers. The assay was immunoSEQ multiplex PCR, and TCRdb's table has in-frame clones only and misses some. From that table come the V and J calls and clone size; the DNA was used to work out D and trimming. In the table there are 150,000 to 200,000 clones, around 90% of which are singletons. V lost 3 bases and J lost 0, with 19 bases in between. CDR1 and CDR2 (germline): LGHDT, YNNKEL (reference sequence). The CDR3 length is 18 residues. The chain combines TRBV3-1 (or the pseudogene TRBV3-2) with TRBJ2-3; a weak D match, TRBD2 (6 bases). Source material: peripheral blood. This TCR was recovered from a human donor in a cohort sampled during active COVID-19. For the CDR3, the DNA is TGTGCCAGCAGCCAGGCAGGGTTTCGGGGGACTAGCACAGATACGCAGTATTTT. Protein sequence: CASSQAGFRGTSTDTQYF.